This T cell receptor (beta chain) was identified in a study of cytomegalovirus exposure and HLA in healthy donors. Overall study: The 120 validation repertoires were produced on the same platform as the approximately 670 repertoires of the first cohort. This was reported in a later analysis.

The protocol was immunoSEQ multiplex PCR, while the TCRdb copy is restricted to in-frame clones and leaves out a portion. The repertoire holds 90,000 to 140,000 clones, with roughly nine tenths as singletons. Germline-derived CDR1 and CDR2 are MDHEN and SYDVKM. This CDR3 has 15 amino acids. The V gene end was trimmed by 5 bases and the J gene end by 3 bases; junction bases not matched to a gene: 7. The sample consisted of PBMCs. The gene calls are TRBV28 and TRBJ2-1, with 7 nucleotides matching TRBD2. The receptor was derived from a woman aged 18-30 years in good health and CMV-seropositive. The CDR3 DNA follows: TGTGCCAGCAGTAGGGGCGGGAGAGTCTACAATGAGCAGTTCTTC. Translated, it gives CASSRGGRVYNEQFF.